This TCR beta chain was sequenced in a study of sequential checkpoint blockade in melanoma. General study results and limits: For nivolumab-first patients, baseline tumor clonality was associated with response.

Treatment indicated: randomized to nivolumab then ipilimumab (arm A) or the reverse (arm B). Sequencing used immunoSEQ multiplex PCR; TCRdb keeps in-frame clones, though not all of them. Altogether 1,500 to 2,000 clones are present, around 25% being singletons, with the ten largest covering roughly 17%. Concerning this clone: Its antigen is as yet unknown.

CDR3 length: 13 amino acids. Germline V CDR1 and CDR2: SQVTM, ANQGSEA. J lost 3 bases, V lost 3 bases, and 2 bases had no gene match. The sample in question was tumor tissue (inferred from file names), obtained from a patient given nivolumab and ipilimumab in sequence. The receptor was isolated from a human donor with melanoma. J is TRBJ1-2 and V is TRBV29-1; 9 bases map to TRBD1. In DNA, the CDR3 is TGCAGCGTTGAGGGACAGGGCTACTATGGCTACACCTTC. Its protein is CSVEGQGYYGYTF.